This TCR beta chain was sequenced in a study of blood T cells in healthy people across ages. General observations from the study: Strongly correlated with naive T cell percentage was TCR beta diversity. Investigators treated diversity estimates from one million T cells as underestimates.

Primed by a sample-barcoded 5' primer and a J-beta primer mix, a second PCR proceeded for 7 to 11 cycles. TCRdb fed the 5' RACE reads into MiXCR, producing one record per CDR3 protein. The repertoire holds approximately 1,700,000 distinct CDR3 sequences, approximately 39% seen once, with under 30% in the top ten. This clonotype came up many times. Its antigen remains unidentified. V lost 11 bases and J lost 0; bases outside the gene matches: 11. The CDR3 length is 15 residues. Researchers isolated at least 7 million PBMCs per sample. Each sample provided at least 5 micrograms of extracted total RNA. The chain is built from TRBV12-3 or TRBV12-4 and TRBJ1-2; 8 bases fit TRBD1. This TCR derives from a human donor in good health. Sequenced input: blood. The CDR3, as DNA: TGTGCCTCCAAGGCAGGGGGCTCCACTAACTATGGCTACACCTTC. Translated: CASKAGGSTNYGYTF.